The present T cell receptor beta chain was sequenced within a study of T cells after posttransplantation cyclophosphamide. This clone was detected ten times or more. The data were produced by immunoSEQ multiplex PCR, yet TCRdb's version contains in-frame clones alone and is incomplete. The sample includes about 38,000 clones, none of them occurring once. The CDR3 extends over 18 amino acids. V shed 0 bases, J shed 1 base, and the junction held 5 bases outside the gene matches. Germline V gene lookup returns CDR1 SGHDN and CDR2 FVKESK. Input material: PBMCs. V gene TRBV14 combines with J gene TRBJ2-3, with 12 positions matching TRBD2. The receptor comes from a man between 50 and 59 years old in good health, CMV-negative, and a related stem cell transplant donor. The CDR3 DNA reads TGTGCCAGCAGCCAAGATTATTGGACTAGCGGGGGCACAGATACGCAGTATTTT. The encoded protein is CASSQDYWTSGGTDTQYF.